This TCR beta chain was sequenced in a study of blood T cell repertoires in COVID-19. Participant-reported clinical history was the basis for cohort assignment. Either two negative PCRs, clearance, or symptom resolution qualified Cohort 3 donors as recovered. Sequencing used immunoSEQ multiplex PCR; TCRdb keeps in-frame clones, though not all of them. The table shows 170,000 or so clones, with less than 90% occurring only once. V was pared by 2 bases and J by 6 bases, with 5 bases of the junction left unmatched. This CDR3 is 15 amino acids long. CDR1 and CDR2 from the germline V gene are MNHEY and SVGAGI.

The source of this sequence is a woman between 45 and 60 years old who had recovered from COVID-19. The rearrangement joins TRBV6-5 to TRBJ1-4; 8 nucleotides match TRBD1. The sequencing input was PBMCs or T cells enriched from blood (not recorded which). This CDR3 reads CASSYPGQVHEKLFF. The CDR3 nucleotides are TGTGCCAGCAGTTACCCGGGACAGGTACATGAAAAACTGTTTTTT.